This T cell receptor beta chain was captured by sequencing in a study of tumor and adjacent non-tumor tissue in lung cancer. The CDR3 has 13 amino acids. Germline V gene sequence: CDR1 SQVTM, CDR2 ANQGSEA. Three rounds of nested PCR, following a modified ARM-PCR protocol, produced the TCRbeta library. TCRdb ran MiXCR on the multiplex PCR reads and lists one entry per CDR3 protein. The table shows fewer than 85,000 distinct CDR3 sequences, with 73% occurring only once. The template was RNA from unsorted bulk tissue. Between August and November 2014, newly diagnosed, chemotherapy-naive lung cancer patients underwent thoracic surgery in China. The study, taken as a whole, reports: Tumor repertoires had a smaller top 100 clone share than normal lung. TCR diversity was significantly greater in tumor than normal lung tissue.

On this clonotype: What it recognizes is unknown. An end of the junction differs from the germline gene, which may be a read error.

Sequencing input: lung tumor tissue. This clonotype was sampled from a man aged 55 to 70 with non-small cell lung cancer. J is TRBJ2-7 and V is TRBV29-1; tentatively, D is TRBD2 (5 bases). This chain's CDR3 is CSVVRVSSYEQYF. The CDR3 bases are TGTAGCGTTGTGCGAGTCAGCTCCTACGAGCAGTACTTC.